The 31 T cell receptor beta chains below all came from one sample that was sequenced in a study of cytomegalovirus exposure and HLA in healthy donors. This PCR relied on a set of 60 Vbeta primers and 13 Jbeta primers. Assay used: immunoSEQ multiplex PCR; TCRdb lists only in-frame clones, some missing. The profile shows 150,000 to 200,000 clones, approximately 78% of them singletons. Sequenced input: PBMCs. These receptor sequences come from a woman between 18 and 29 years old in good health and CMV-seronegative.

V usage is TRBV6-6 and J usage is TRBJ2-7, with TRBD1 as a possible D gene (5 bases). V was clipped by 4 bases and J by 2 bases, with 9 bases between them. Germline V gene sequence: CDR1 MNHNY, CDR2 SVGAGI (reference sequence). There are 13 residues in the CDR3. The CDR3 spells CASSSADTYEQYF. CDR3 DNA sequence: TGTGCCAGCAGTTCGGCGGACACCTACGAGCAGTACTTC.

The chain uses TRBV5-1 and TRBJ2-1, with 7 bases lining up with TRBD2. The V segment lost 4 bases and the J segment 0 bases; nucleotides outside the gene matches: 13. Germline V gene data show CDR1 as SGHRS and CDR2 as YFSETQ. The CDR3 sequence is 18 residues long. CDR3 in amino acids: CASSPAGRSGYSYNEQFF. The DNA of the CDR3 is TGCGCCAGCAGCCCAGCCGGGAGGAGCGGCTACTCCTACAATGAGCAGTTCTTC.

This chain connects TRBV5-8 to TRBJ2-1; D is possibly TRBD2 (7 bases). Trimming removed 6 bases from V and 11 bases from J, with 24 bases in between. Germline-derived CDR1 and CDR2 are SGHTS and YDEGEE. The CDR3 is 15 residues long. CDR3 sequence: CASTRTGAGAGKQFF. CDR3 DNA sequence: TGTGCCAGCACTCGAACGGGGGCGGGAGCAGGAAAGCAGTTCTTC.

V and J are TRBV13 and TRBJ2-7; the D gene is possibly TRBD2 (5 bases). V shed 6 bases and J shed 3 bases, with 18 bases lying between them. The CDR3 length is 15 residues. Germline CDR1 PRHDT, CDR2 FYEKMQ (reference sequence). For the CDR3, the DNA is TGTGCCAGCAGACCCCCCCGGACTGGGGACTACGAGCAGTACTTC. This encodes CASRPPRTGDYEQYF.

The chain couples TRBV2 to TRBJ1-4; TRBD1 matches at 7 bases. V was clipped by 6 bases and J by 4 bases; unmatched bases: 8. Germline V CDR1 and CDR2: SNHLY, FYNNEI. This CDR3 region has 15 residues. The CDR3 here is CASRENTGDNEKLFF. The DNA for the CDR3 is TGTGCCAGCAGGGAAAACACAGGGGATAATGAAAAACTGTTTTTT.

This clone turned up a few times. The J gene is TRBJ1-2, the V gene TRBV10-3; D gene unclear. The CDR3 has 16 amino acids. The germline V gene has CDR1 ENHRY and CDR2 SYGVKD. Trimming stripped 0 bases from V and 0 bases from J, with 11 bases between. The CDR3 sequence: CAISESIAAANYGYTF. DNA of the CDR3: TGTGCCATCAGTGAGTCAATCGCGGCAGCTAACTATGGCTACACCTTC.

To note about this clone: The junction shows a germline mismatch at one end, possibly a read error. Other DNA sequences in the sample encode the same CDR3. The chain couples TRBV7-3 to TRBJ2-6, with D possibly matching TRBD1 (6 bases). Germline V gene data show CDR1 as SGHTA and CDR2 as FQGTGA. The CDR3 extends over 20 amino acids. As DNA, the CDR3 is TGTGCCAGCAGCTTAACGACGGACAGACCTTCAAGCTCTGGGGCTAACGTCCTGACTTTC. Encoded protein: CASSLTTDRPSSSGANVLTF. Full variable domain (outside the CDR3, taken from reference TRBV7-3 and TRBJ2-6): GAGVSQTPSNKVTEKGKYVELRCDPISGHTALYWYRQSLGQGPEFLIYFQGTGAADDSGLPNDRFFAVRPEGSVSTLKIQRTERGDSAVYLCASSLTTDRPSSSGANVLTFGAGSRLTVL.

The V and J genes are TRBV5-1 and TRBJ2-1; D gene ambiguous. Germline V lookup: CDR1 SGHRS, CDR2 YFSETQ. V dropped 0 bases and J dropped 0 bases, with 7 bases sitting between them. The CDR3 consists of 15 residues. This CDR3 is CASSLAASSYNEQFF. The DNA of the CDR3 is TGCGCCAGCAGCTTGGCCGCGAGCTCCTACAATGAGCAGTTCTTC. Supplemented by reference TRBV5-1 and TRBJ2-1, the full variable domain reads KAGVTQTPRYLIKTRGQQVTLSCSPISGHRSVSWYQQTPGQGLQFLFEYFSETQRNKGNFPGRFSGRQFSNSRSEMNVSTLELGDSALYLCASSLAASSYNEQFFGPGTRLTVL.

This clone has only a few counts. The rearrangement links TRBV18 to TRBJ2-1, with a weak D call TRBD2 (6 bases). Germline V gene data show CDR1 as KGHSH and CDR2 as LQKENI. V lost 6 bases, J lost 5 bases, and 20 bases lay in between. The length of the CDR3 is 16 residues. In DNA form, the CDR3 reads TGTGCCAGCTCCGCCCCCGGGACTTCCGGAAACAATGAGCAGTTCTTC. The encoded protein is CASSAPGTSGNNEQFF.

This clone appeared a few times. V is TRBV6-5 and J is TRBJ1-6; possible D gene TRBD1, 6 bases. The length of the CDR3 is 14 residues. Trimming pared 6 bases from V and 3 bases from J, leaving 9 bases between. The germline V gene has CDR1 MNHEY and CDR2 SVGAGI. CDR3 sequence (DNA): TGTGCCAGCAGACAGGGCCACTATAATTCACCCCTCCACTTT. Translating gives CASRQGHYNSPLHF.

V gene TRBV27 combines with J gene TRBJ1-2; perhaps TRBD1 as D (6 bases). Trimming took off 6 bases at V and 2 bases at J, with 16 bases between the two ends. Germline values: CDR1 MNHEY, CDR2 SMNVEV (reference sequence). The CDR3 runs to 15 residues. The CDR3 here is CASSPNRDTNYGYTF. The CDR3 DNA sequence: TGTGCCAGCAGCCCTAACCGGGACACGAACTATGGCTACACCTTC.

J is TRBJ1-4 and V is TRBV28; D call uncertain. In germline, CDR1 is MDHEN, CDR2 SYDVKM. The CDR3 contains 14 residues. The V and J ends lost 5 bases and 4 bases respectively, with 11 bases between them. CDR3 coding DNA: TGTGCCAGCAGTCAAGCAGGATTTAATGAAAAACTGTTTTTT. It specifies CASSQAGFNEKLFF.

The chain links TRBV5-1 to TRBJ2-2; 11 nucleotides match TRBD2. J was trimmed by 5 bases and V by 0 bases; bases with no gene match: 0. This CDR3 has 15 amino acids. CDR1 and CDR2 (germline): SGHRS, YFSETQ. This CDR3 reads CASSLGLAGTGELFF. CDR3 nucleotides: TGCGCCAGCAGCTTGGGACTAGCGGGAACCGGGGAGCTGTTTTTT. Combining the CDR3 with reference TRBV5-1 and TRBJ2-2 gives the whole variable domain KAGVTQTPRYLIKTRGQQVTLSCSPISGHRSVSWYQQTPGQGLQFLFEYFSETQRNKGNFPGRFSGRQFSNSRSEMNVSTLELGDSALYLCASSLGLAGTGELFFGEGSRLTVL.

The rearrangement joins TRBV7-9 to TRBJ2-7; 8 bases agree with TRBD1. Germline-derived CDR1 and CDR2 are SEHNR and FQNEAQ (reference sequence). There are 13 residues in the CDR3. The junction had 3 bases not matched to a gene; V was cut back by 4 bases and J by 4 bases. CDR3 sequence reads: CASSSTGGYEQYF. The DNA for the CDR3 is TGTGCCAGCAGCTCAACAGGGGGTTACGAGCAGTACTTC.

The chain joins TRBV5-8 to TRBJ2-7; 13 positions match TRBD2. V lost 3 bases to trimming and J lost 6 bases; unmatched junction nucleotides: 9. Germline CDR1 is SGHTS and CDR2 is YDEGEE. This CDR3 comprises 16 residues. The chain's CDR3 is CASSSELAGGPGEQYF. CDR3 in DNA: TGTGCCAGCAGCTCGGAACTAGCGGGAGGGCCCGGCGAGCAGTACTTC.

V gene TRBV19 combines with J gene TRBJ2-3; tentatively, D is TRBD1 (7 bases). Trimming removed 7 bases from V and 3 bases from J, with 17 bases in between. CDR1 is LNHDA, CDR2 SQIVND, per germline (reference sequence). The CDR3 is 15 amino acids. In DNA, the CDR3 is TGTGCCAGTACCTCCCAGGGGGGATCGACAGATACGCAGTATTTT. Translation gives CASTSQGGSTDTQYF.

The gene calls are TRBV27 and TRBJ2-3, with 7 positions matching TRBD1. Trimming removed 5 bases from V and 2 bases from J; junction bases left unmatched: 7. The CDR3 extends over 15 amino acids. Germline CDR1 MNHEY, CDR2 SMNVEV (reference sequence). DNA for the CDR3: TGTGCCAGCAGTCTCGGGACAGTGCCCACAGATACGCAGTATTTT. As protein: CASSLGTVPTDTQYF.

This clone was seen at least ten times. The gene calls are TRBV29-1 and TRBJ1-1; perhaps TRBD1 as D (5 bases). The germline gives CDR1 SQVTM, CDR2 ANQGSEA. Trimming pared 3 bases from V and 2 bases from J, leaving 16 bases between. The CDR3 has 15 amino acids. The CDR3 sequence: CSVEGQGWGNTEAFF. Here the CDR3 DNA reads TGCAGCGTTGAGGGGCAGGGATGGGGAAACACTGAAGCTTTCTTT.

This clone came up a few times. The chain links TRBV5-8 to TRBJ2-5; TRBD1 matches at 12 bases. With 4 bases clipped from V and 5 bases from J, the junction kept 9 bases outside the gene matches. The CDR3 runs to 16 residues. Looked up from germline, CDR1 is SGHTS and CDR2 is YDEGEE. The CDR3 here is CASSQGQGALWETQYF. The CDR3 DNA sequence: TGTGCCAGCAGCCAGGGACAGGGGGCGCTTTGGGAGACCCAGTACTTC.

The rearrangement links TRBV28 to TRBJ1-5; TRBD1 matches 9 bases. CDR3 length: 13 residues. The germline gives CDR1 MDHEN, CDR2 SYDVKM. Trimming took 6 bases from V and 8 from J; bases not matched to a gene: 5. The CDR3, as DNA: TGTGCCAGCAGCACACAGGGGGCTGAGCCCCAGCATTTT. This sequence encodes CASSTQGAEPQHF.

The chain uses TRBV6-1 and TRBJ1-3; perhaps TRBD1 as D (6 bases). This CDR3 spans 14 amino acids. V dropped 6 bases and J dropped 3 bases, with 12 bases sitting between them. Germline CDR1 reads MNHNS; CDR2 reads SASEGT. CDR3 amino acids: CASRKQGDGNTIYF. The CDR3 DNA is TGTGCCAGCAGGAAACAGGGAGATGGAAACACCATATATTTT.

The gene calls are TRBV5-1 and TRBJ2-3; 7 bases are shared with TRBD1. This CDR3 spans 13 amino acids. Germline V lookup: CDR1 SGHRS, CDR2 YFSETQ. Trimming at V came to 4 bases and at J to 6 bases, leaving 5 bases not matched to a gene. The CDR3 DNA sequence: TGCGCCAGCAGCCATACAGGGGCCGATACGCAGTATTTT. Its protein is CASSHTGADTQYF.

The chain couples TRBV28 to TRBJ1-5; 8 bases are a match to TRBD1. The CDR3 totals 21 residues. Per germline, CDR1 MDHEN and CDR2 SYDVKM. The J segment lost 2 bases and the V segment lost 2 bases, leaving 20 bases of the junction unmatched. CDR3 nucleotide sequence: TGTGCCAGCAGTTTAGGGTATCCGACAGGGGAGAGGATCATGGGCAATCAGCCCCAGCATTTT. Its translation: CASSLGYPTGERIMGNQPQHF.

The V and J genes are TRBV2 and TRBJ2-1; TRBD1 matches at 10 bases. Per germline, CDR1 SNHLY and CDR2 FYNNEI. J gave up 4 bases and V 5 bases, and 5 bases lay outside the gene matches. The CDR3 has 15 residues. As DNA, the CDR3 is TGTGCCAGCAGTCCGGGACAGGGGTCATACAATGAGCAGTTCTTC. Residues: CASSPGQGSYNEQFF.

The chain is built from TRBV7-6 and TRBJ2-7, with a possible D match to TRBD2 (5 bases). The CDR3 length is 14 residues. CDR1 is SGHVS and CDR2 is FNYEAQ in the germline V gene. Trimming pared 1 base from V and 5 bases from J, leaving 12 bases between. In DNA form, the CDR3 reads TGTGCCAGCAGCTTAGATCGAGGGTTCCACGAGCAGTACTTC. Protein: CASSLDRGFHEQYF.

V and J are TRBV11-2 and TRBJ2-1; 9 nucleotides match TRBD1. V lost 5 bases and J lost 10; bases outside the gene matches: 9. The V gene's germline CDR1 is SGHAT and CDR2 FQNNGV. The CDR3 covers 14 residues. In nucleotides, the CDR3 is TGTGCCAGCAGCGTGGCCACAGGGGGCAGGGAGCAGTTCTTC. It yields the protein CASSVATGGREQFF.

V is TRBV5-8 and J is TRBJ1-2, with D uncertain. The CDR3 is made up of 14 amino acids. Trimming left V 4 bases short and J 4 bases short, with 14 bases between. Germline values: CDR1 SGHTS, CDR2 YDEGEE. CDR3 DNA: TGTGCCAGCAGCCCCCGAGCCGCCTTCTATGGCTACACCTTC. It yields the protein CASSPRAAFYGYTF.

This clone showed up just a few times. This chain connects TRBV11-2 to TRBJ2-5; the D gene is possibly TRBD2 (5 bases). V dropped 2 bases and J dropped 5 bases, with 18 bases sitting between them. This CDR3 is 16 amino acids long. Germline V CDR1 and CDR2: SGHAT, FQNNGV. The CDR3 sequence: CASSLRRWAGEETQYF. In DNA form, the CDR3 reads TGTGCCAGCAGCTTACGCCGGTGGGCCGGGGAGGAGACCCAGTACTTC.

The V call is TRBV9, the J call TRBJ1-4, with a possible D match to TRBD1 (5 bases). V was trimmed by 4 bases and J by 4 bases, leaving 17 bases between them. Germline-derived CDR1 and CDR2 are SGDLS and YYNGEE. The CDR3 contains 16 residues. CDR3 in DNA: TGTGCCAGCAGCCCTGGGACTACTCTAATTAATGAAAAACTGTTTTTT. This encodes CASSPGTTLINEKLFF.

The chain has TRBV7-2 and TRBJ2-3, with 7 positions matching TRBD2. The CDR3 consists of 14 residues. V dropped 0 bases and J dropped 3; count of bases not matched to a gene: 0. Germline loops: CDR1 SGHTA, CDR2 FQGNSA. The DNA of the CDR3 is TGTGCCAGCAGCTTAGCGCGGGGGACAGATACGCAGTATTTT. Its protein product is CASSLARGTDTQYF.

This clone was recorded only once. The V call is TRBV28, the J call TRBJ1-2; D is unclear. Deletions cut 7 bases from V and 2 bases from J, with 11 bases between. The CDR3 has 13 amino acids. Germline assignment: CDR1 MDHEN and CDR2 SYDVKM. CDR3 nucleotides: TGTGCCAGCACCCCGGCAGGAAACTATGGCTACACCTTC. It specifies CASTPAGNYGYTF.